This T cell receptor beta chain was identified in a study of blood T cell repertoires in COVID-19. About the research overall: Sites across the United States, Italy and Spain contributed samples from acute and convalescent COVID-19.

Trimming took 4 bases from V and 8 from J; bases not matched to a gene: 9. The germline V gene has CDR1 WSHSY and CDR2 SAAADI. The CDR3 length is 14 residues. As processed by the authors: Quantification of nucleated cells was approximated via reference gene primer amplification. Sequencing used immunoSEQ multiplex PCR; TCRdb keeps in-frame clones, though not all of them. V and J calls and clone size are given by that table; D and trimming were obtained from the DNA. The sample gives about 49,000 clones, around 87% of which show up once; less than 2.5% is in the top ten. The sequence was collected from an elderly woman with COVID-19, enrolled during active disease. Sequencing was carried out using peripheral blood. V is TRBV10-2 and J is TRBJ1-2; TRBD1 aligns across 8 bases. The DNA for the CDR3 is TGCGCCAGCAGTGGACAGGGGCGGCCATGGGGCTACACCTTC. The encoded protein is CASSGQGRPWGYTF.